Sequencing of this T cell receptor beta chain was carried out in a study of blood T cell repertoires in COVID-19 (dated by TCRdb to the early 2020s). A note on the overall study: Samples from collaborators originated in the United States, Italy and Spain and spanned both the acute and convalescent phases of COVID-19. The samples were drawn from the first 160 participants of the ongoing ImmuneRACE study and from 950 to 1,500 subjects provided by 6 global collaborators. The repertoires were released in a freely available public database intended as a resource for research on the immune response to SARS-CoV-2. The prospective study material was composed of cDNA or gDNA derived from T cells, B-cell-depleted T cells, or PBMCs. Nearly every sample came with metadata listing a de-identified subject ID, COVID-19 status, age in years and sex. HLA class I and class II types, where available, came from metadata supplied by the sample provider rather than from assay-based typing. Subjects who had been exposed to COVID-19, were actively infected with it, or had recovered from it provided the deeply sampled blood TCRbeta repertoires that made up the dataset.

Comment on this clone: It has no known antigen specificity. Base qualities are missing; no much larger clone stands one base away.

Collaborating institutions collected whole blood in K2EDTA tubes following their own protocols. For TCRbeta analysis, collaborators shipped samples in one of three forms: frozen whole blood, isolated PBMCs, or DNA extracted from either of those sample types. TCRbeta CDR3 regions were amplified from genomic DNA using the immunoSEQ Assay, a bias-controlled multiplex PCR. Per the source publication's procedure: The number of nucleated cells in each sample was estimated from the amplification of reference gene primers within the assay. To quantify the absolute abundance of each unique TCRbeta CDR3 rearrangement, sequence reads were collapsed and filtered. For each sample, productive Simpson clonality was calculated by taking the square root of Simpson's diversity index across productive rearrangements. The clones in this table, taken by TCRdb from immuneACCESS, are in-frame only. Not every clone is retained; where verified, under half of the shortfall comes from an unresolved V gene, and the cause of the rest is unknown. V, J and clone size are taken as reported in that table, and D and trimming were inferred from the DNA itself. In this sample the table shows approximately 400,000 clones, 80% to 90% of which occur a single time. Clones ranked in the top ten supply over 1% of the sample.

What the authors observed across the whole study: The amount of clinical and demographic metadata varied by source and participant and was provided uncurated.

Taken from cysteine to phenylalanine, the CDR3 has 15 residues. The DNA shown is the 45-base CDR3, in frame from base 1. CDR1 is given as SGDLS and CDR2 as YYNGEE, both from the germline V gene. V gives up 0 bases and J gives up 7 bases, and the segment between their germline ends measures 11 bases. This clonotype originated in a man aged 35-49 years with acute or convalescent COVID-19. Sequencing was carried out using peripheral blood. This chain joins TRBV9 to TRBJ1-6; the D gene lacks a confident call. The CDR3 in this case is CASSVDPYENSPLHF. The base sequence is TGTGCCAGCAGCGTAGACCCCTATGAAAATTCACCCCTCCACTTT. The CDR3 plus the reference TRBV9 and TRBJ1-6 genes for the other parts give the full variable domain: DSGVTQTPKHLITATGQRVTLRCSPRSGDLSVYWYQQSLDQGLQFLIQYYNGEERAKGNILERFSAQQFPDLHSELNLSSLELGDSALYFCASSVDPYENSPLHFGNGTRLTVT.